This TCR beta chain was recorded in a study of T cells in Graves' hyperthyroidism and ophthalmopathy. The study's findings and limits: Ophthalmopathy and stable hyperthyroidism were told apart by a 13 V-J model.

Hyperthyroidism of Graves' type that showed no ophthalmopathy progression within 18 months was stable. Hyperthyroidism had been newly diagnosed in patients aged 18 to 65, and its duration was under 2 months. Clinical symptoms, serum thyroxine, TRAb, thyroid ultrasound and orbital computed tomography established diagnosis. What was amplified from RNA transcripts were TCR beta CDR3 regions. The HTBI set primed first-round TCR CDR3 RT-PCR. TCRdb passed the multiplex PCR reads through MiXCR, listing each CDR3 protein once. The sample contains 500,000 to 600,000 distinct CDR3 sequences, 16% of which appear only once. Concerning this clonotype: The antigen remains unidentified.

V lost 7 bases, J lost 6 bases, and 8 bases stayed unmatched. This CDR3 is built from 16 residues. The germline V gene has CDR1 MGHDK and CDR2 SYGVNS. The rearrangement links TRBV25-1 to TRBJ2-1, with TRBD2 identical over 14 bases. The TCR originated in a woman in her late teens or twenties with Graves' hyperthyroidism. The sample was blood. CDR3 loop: CASKGTSGRQINEQFF. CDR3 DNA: TGTGCCAGCAAGGGGACTAGCGGGAGACAAATCAATGAGCAGTTCTTC.